This is a list of T cell receptor beta chains from one sample in a study of T cell repertoires in cytomegalovirus infection. MiXCR, run by TCRdb on the reads, gives a single entry per CDR3 protein. The data show some 280,000 distinct CDR3 sequences, around 13% seen once. Material: PBMCs. These receptors came from a human donor in good health (CMV status not recorded). Some clones in this sample may be carry-over from other donors' samples. Each CDR3 is given with its conserved first and last residue. The D gene is left open where the match is weak. Size values are once, few and many counts, or a class for expanded clones, and some rows have none.

len,j_gene,abundance,d_gene,v_gene,CDR3nt,CDR3aa
14,TRBJ1-5,NA,NA,TRBV15,TGTGCCACCAGCAGAGATGAGGGGGGGGGGCCCCAGCATTTT,CATSRDEGGGPQHF
13,TRBJ1-1,few,NA,TRBV2,TGTGCCTCAAGTAGGGTCTCGGGCACTGAAGCTTTCTTT,CASSRVSGTEAFF
15,TRBJ2-3,NA,NA,TRBV7-3,TGTGCCAGCAGCTCCCGTGGGGGAGCTTCAGATACGCAGTATTTT,CASSSRGGASDTQYF
16,TRBJ2-3,few,TRBD2,TRBV20-1,TGCAGTGCTAGTCATCTAGCGGGAGGGCCCACAGATACGCAGTATTTT,CSASHLAGGPTDTQYF
16,TRBJ2-1,many,TRBD2,TRBV7-2,TGTGCCAGCAGCTCACTAGCGGGAGCGTCCTACAATGAGCAGTTCTTC,CASSSLAGASYNEQFF
14,TRBJ2-5,many,NA,TRBV7-2,TGTGCCAGCAGCTTGAGTGGGTTTCAAGAGACCCAGTACTTC,CASSLSGFQETQYF
13,TRBJ1-1,NA,NA,TRBV9,TGTGCCAGCAGCGTAGCTTTTGGGACTGAAGCTTTCTTT,CASSVAFGTEAFF
13,TRBJ1-4,NA,NA,TRBV7-3,TGTGCCAGCAGCGTTGGAGAGGGGGAAAAACTGTTTTTT,CASSVGEGEKLFF
11,TRBJ1-1,NA,NA,TRBV7-9,TGTGCCAGCAGCTTAGTGGCTGAAGCTTTCTTT,CASSLVAEAFF
17,TRBJ2-5,NA,TRBD2,TRBV7-9,TGTGCCAGCAGCTTTCAGCGGGAGGGTCCTTTGAAAGAGACCCAGTACTTC,CASSFQREGPLKETQYF
13,TRBJ1-1,NA,NA,TRBV20-1,TGCAGTGCTAGATCAGGGGTGAGAGCTGAAGCTTTCTTT,CSARSGVRAEAFF
15,TRBJ2-1,many,TRBD2,TRBV7-2,TGTGCCAGCAGCTTGACTAGCGGGGAATACAATGAGCAGTTCTTC,CASSLTSGEYNEQFF
11,TRBJ1-1,many,NA,TRBV6-5,TGTGCCAGCAGGGTGAGCACTGAAGCTTTCTTT,CASRVSTEAFF
14,TRBJ2-7,many,NA,TRBV28,TGTGCCAGCGCCCAGGGCAACAGAGCCTACGAGCAGTACTTC,CASAQGNRAYEQYF
13,TRBJ2-3,NA,TRBD2,TRBV29-1,TGCAGCGTCCTAGCGGGGGTAACAGATACGCAGTATTTT,CSVLAGVTDTQYF
15,TRBJ1-6,NA,NA,TRBV19,TGTGCCAGTAGTATGCGGACCCCGTATAATTCACCCCTCCACTTT,CASSMRTPYNSPLHF
15,TRBJ2-4,few,NA,TRBV11-2,TGTGCCAGCAGCTTAGGTGTGGGAGTCAAAAACATTCAGTACTTC,CASSLGVGVKNIQYF
14,TRBJ1-5,many,TRBD1,TRBV7-2,TGTGCCAGCAGCTTAAGGACAGGGCATCAGCCCCAGCATTTT,CASSLRTGHQPQHF
14,TRBJ1-5,NA,TRBD1,TRBV12-3/TRBV12-4,TGTGCCAGCAGTTTGACAGGGGGTAAGAGGCCCCAGCATTTT,CASSLTGGKRPQHF
13,TRBJ2-2,many,NA,TRBV6-1,TGTGCCAGCCTTTCCAGGGGTGCCGGGGAGCTGTTTTTT,CASLSRGAGELFF
16,TRBJ2-1,NA,NA,TRBV4-2,TGTGCCAGCAGCCAAGAAGGCCTAGGGGTAGTCCGTGAGCAGTTCTTC,CASSQEGLGVVREQFF
16,TRBJ2-4,few,NA,TRBV6-6,TGTGCCAGCAGTCGGGACACAGGGGCCGGAGGGAACATTCAGTACTTC,CASSRDTGAGGNIQYF
16,TRBJ2-5,NA,TRBD2,TRBV12-3/TRBV12-4,TGTGCCAGCAGTAGAGTCGGCGGGGGAGGCGGAGAGACCCAGTACTTC,CASSRVGGGGGETQYF
15,TRBJ2-7,few,TRBD1,TRBV18,TGTGCCAGCTCACCTGGACAGGGGGCAAACTACGAGCAGTACTTC,CASSPGQGANYEQYF
13,TRBJ1-2,many,TRBD1,TRBV25-1,TGTGCCAGCAAGGGGCCAGGGGGCGATGGCTACACCTTC,CASKGPGGDGYTF
15,TRBJ1-5,NA,TRBD1,TRBV2,TGTGCCAGCACCGGGACAGGGCGGTCGGATCAGCCCCAGCATTTT,CASTGTGRSDQPQHF
18,TRBJ2-1,many,TRBD2,TRBV14,TGTGCCAGCAGCCCGAACCCACTAGCGGGAGGGCTTTACAATGAGCAGTTCTTC,CASSPNPLAGGLYNEQFF
15,TRBJ2-6,NA,NA,TRBV6-2/TRBV6-3,TGTGCCAGCAGTTACTCGGACTCTGGGGCCAACGTCCTGACTTTC,CASSYSDSGANVLTF
12,TRBJ1-1,few,NA,TRBV3-1,TGTGCCAGCAGCCATATAGGGACTGAAGCTTTCTTT,CASSHIGTEAFF
14,TRBJ2-2,NA,NA,TRBV27,TGTGCCACCCGAACCGGGATGGACACCGGGGAGCTGTTTTTT,CATRTGMDTGELFF
12,TRBJ2-2,many,NA,TRBV7-2,TGTGCCAGCAGCTGGGTTAGCGGGGAGCTGTTTTTT,CASSWVSGELFF
16,TRBJ2-1,NA,NA,TRBV5-6,TGTGCCAGCAGCTTGGAAGGGCGCAGGTACTACAATGAGCAGTTCTTC,CASSLEGRRYYNEQFF
15,TRBJ1-3,NA,NA,TRBV7-9,TGTGCCAGCAGCCGACCCGCAGGGTTGGGAAACACCATATATTTT,CASSRPAGLGNTIYF
18,TRBJ2-2,NA,TRBD2,TRBV7-9,TGTGCCAGCAGCCCCCCACTAGCGGGGGGAACGAACACCGGGGAGCTGTTTTTT,CASSPPLAGGTNTGELFF
13,TRBJ2-1,few,NA,TRBV11-2,TGTGCCAGCAGCAGCAACTCCGGGACTTTGAGGCTCTTC,CASSSNSGTLRLF
15,TRBJ2-1,few,NA,TRBV29-1,TGCAGCGTCCCCTTTGGTGCAGAGCCTTACAATGAGCAGTTCTTC,CSVPFGAEPYNEQFF
14,TRBJ2-1,few,TRBD2,TRBV13,TGTGCCAGCAGCTTAACGGGACTAGAGAGTGAGCAGTTCTTC,CASSLTGLESEQFF
15,TRBJ2-2,NA,TRBD1,TRBV19,TGTGCCAGTAGTTCAAGACAGGGCCTGGCCGGGGAGCTGTTTTTT,CASSSRQGLAGELFF
15,TRBJ2-7,many,TRBD2,TRBV7-2,TGTGCCAGCAGCACCACTAGCTCGGGGGGCTACGAGCAGTACTTC,CASSTTSSGGYEQYF
17,TRBJ2-6,many,TRBD2,TRBV7-2,TGTGCCAGCAGCCGGGAGGTCACAATCTCTGGGGCCAACGTCCTGACTTTC,CASSREVTISGANVLTF
14,TRBJ1-2,few,TRBD1,TRBV5-5,TGTGCCAGCAGAGACACCGGGACAGGGGGTGGCTACACCTTC,CASRDTGTGGGYTF
18,TRBJ1-5,many,TRBD1,TRBV7-9,TGTGCCAGCAGCTTAGTACAGGGGCACTATTATAGCAATCAGCCCCAGCATTTT,CASSLVQGHYYSNQPQHF
15,TRBJ1-3,few,NA,TRBV18,TGTGCCAGCTCATCAGCTTCGAGCTCTGGAAACACCATATATTTT,CASSSASSSGNTIYF
12,TRBJ1-2,NA,NA,TRBV25-1,TGTGCCAGCAGTGATACAGGGCCCGGCTACACCTTC,CASSDTGPGYTF
14,TRBJ1-2,few,TRBD1,TRBV11-1,TGTGCCAGCAGCTTCCGGGACAGGGACTATGGCTACACCTTC,CASSFRDRDYGYTF
14,TRBJ1-5,NA,NA,TRBV20-1,TGCAGTGCCATCAAGTCCGACGGTAATCAGCCCCAGCATTTT,CSAIKSDGNQPQHF
15,TRBJ2-7,many,TRBD1,TRBV7-9,TGTGCCAGCAGCTCCGCGCAAGACAGGGGACACGAGCAGTACTTC,CASSSAQDRGHEQYF
15,TRBJ2-3,many,NA,TRBV7-2,TGTGCCAGCAGCCGAAGGTTGGAGGGCACAGATACGCAGTATTTT,CASSRRLEGTDTQYF
13,TRBJ2-1,NA,NA,TRBV24-1,TGTGCCACCAGTGACCAACCCAACAATGAGCAGTTCTTC,CATSDQPNNEQFF
14,TRBJ1-4,few,NA,TRBV19,TGTGCCAGTAGTATAGGACCGGCCCGTGGAAAACTGTTTTTT,CASSIGPARGKLFF
13,TRBJ2-7,NA,NA,TRBV3-1,TGTGCCAGCAGCCAAGGGGATGTATACGAGCAGTACTTC,CASSQGDVYEQYF
16,TRBJ2-2,many,NA,TRBV4-1,TGCGCCAGCAGCCAAGAACTGGGGGCGCAAACCGGGGAGCTGTTTTTT,CASSQELGAQTGELFF
16,TRBJ2-1,NA,TRBD2,TRBV20-1,TGCAGTGCTAGGGAAATGGCTGGGAGGGTAAAAAATGAGCAGTTCTTC,CSAREMAGRVKNEQFF
15,TRBJ2-7,many,TRBD1,TRBV28,TGTGCCAGCAGTTCCGTCCGCGGACAGGGGGCCGAGCAGTACTTC,CASSSVRGQGAEQYF